The entry below gives a single T cell receptor beta chain sequence along with its context. This may arise from a read error, as a much more abundant clone is one base away. This sample was included in a study of spatial heterogeneity in lung cancer. Unique molecular identifiers tagged every individual TCR cDNA molecule. TCRdb reprocessed the 5' RACE reads with MiXCR, giving one entry per CDR3 protein. The data contain some 37,000 distinct CDR3 sequences, around 7% of them singletons. Indicated time point: sample taken at primary tumor resection. Untreated early-stage non-small cell lung cancer patients, approximately 76 in total, were the donors. This TCR derives from a male donor with early-stage non-small cell lung cancer. The sequencing used PBMCs, collected at surgery.

The CDR3 loop reads CASSFVQGAVEAFF. The CDR3 DNA follows: TGTGCCAGCAGCTTTGTGCAGGGGGCGGTTGAAGCTTTCTTT. The chain has TRBV7-9 and TRBJ1-1, with TRBD1 matching over 8 bases. Germline trimming cut 3 bases from V and 7 bases from J; bases unmatched to any gene: 7. Per the germline V gene, CDR1 is SEHNR and CDR2 is FQNEAQ (reference sequence). This CDR3 is built from 14 residues.